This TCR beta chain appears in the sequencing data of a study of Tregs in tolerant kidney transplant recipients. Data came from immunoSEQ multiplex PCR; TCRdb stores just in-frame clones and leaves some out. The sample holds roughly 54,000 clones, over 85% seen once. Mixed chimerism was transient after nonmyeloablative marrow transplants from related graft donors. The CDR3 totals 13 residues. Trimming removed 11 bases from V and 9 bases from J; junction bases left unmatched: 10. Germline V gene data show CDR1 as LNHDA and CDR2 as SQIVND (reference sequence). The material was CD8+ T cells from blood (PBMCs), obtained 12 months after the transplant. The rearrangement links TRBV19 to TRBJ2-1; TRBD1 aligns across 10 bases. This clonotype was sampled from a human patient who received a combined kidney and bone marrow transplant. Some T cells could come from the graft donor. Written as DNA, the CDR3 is TGTGCCGCCGGGACAGGGGTTTTAGGTGAGCAGTTCTTC. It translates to CAAGTGVLGEQFF.